The 9 T cell receptor beta chains listed next were all sequenced from one sample in a study of blood T cell repertoires in COVID-19 (dated by TCRdb to 2019 to 2021). Libraries were made using the immunoSEQ multiplex PCR assay. Imported from immuneACCESS, the table was reduced by TCRdb to in-frame sequences with V and J called. These copies leave out some clones; in studies compared against another copy, an unresolved V gene accounts for under half, and the cause of the remainder is not known. This sample has about 210,000 clones in its table, and about 85% of those were observed once. More than 1.5% of the sample comes from the top ten. Sequenced material: peripheral blood. Every receptor here comes from a man between 70 and 80 years old with acute or convalescent COVID-19.

This chain connects TRBV28 to TRBJ2-7, with a possible D match to TRBD2 (5 bases). Germline CDR1 and CDR2: MDHEN and SYDVKM. V dropped 7 bases and J dropped 4 bases, with 14 bases sitting between them. This CDR3 region has 13 residues. CDR3 in DNA: TGTGCCAGCAAGACCCCTAGCATTTACGAGCAGTACTTC. It is translated as CASKTPSIYEQYF.

The chain uses TRBV24-1 and TRBJ2-5; D is possibly TRBD2 (6 bases). This CDR3 has 18 amino acids. Germline CDR1 and CDR2: KGHDR and SFDVKD. Trimming removed 7 bases at V and 5 bases at J, with 28 bases between. CDR3 region: CATRGPGDSQAVTETQYF. The CDR3 coding sequence is TGTGCCACCAGGGGCCCTGGGGACTCACAAGCTGTCACCGAGACCCAGTACTTC.

The chain uses TRBV28 and TRBJ2-1, with unresolved D. CDR1 is MDHEN and CDR2 is SYDVKM in the germline V gene. V lost 3 bases, J lost 0 bases, and 12 bases lay in between. The CDR3 length is 16 residues. CDR3 sequence reads: CASSLGRHVSYNEQFF. The CDR3 nucleotides read TGTGCCAGCAGTTTGGGTCGACACGTCTCCTACAATGAGCAGTTCTTC.

The chain carries TRBV6-5 and TRBJ2-7; possibly TRBD1 for D (5 bases). Deletions cut 0 bases from V and 2 bases from J, with 14 bases between. Germline-derived CDR1 and CDR2 are MNHEY and SVGAGI. The CDR3 consists of 16 residues. CDR3 nucleotides: TGTGCCAGCAGTTACTCCTACTACACAGGAGCCTACGAGCAGTACTTC. This codes for CASSYSYYTGAYEQYF.

This rearrangement joins TRBV7-9 to TRBJ1-1; weak D call: TRBD1 (5 bases). The V gene's germline CDR1 is SEHNR and CDR2 FQNEAQ (reference sequence). This CDR3 spans 15 amino acids. Trimming pared 3 bases from V and 1 base from J, leaving 12 bases between. The DNA of the CDR3 is TGTGCCAGCAGCTTCCTAGGACACGCGAACACTGAAGCTTTCTTT. Amino acid sequence: CASSFLGHANTEAFF.

This clone was found a few times. The rearrangement joins TRBV7-3 to TRBJ2-3; a possible D gene is TRBD2 (6 bases). Germline values: CDR1 SGHTA, CDR2 FQGTGA. CDR3 length: 14 amino acids. Deletions cut 4 bases from V and 3 bases from J, with 11 bases between. The CDR3 coding sequence is TGTGCCAGCAGCTACGGGAGTAGGACAGATACGCAGTATTTT. As protein: CASSYGSRTDTQYF.

The genes are TRBV13 and TRBJ2-4; 9 bases are a match to TRBD1. The J segment lost 7 bases and the V segment lost 6 bases, leaving 13 bases of the junction unmatched. This CDR3 is built from 16 residues. CDR1 and CDR2 (germline): PRHDT, FYEKMQ (reference sequence). The CDR3 nucleotides read TGTGCCAGCAGTCATCAGGACAGGGGAAGTCGGAACATTCAGTACTTC. It codes for CASSHQDRGSRNIQYF.

This clone was seen only a few times. The chain joins TRBV5-1 to TRBJ1-4, with 7 positions matching TRBD1. Losses at the gene ends were 2 bases for V and 0 bases for J; bases not matched to a gene: 19. CDR3 size: 21 residues. Germline V gives CDR1 SGHRS, CDR2 YFSETQ. CDR3: CASSLAPPGQRVDATNEKLFF. Written as DNA, the CDR3 is TGCGCCAGCAGCTTAGCACCTCCGGGACAGCGGGTCGATGCAACTAATGAAAAACTGTTTTTT.

The CDR3 protein is CASSSSTGVSNQPQHF. The CDR3 DNA is TGTGCCAGCAGCTCTTCGACAGGGGTTAGCAATCAGCCCCAGCATTTT. The rearrangement uses TRBV4-2 and TRBJ1-5; 8 positions match TRBD1. The V and J ends lost 5 bases and 0 bases, in that order; junction bases with no gene match: 6. This CDR3 is 16 amino acids long. The germline V gene encodes CDR1 LGHNA and CDR2 YNFKEQ.